The source of this TCR beta chain is a study of cytomegalovirus exposure and HLA in healthy donors. The study's findings and limits: A later analysis showed TCR association rates differing by HLA locus, peaking at DRB1 and lowest at HLA-C.

Concerning this clone itself: As yet, its antigen is unknown.

This PCR relied on a set of 60 Vbeta primers and 13 Jbeta primers. Data came from immunoSEQ multiplex PCR; TCRdb stores just in-frame clones and leaves some out. The table records roughly 160,000 clones, over 70% of them present only once. CDR1 is WNHNN, CDR2 SYGVQD, per germline (reference sequence). The CDR3 contains 13 residues. V lost 7 bases to trimming and J lost 3 bases, with 12 bases between them. Donors had nominal health at sampling but likely had unrecorded immune exposures. The source of this sequence is a woman between 45 and 60 years old in good health and CMV-seropositive. Sequencing used PBMCs. V gene TRBV10-1 combines with J gene TRBJ2-5, with no clear D. Here the CDR3 reads CASNARLEETQYF. In DNA form, the CDR3 reads TGCGCCAGCAACGCTAGACTGGAAGAGACCCAGTACTTC.